Below, one T cell receptor beta chain is given with its context. V shed 5 bases, J shed 7 bases, and the junction held 15 bases outside the gene matches. CDR3 length equals 17 residues. Germline V gene data show CDR1 as SQVTM and CDR2 as ANQGSEA. The data derive from a study of technical replicates of blood from several donors. Only in-frame clones appear in the TCRdb table, and some are missing; sequencing was by immunoSEQ multiplex PCR. Here the sample spans tens of thousands of clones, around 87% being singletons. Sequencing was performed on PBMCs. The sequence was obtained from a human donor in good health. Some clones in this sample may be carry-over from other donors' samples. The rearrangement uses TRBV29-1 and TRBJ1-6, with 9 bases matching TRBD1. DNA for the CDR3: TGCAGCGTTCAGGAAGGACAGGGGACGGGGAGCAATTCACCCCTCCACTTT. Protein sequence: CSVQEGQGTGSNSPLHF.